A selection of T cell receptor beta chains follows, all from one sample in a study. TCRdb reprocessed the RT-PCR reads via MiXCR and lists one record per CDR3 protein. The sample comprises approximately 720,000 distinct CDR3 sequences, 12% to 15% of which are singletons, and 3.6% rests with the top ten. Input material: memory CD4+ T cells from blood. The receptors derive from a female donor in good health, serving as a healthy control. The CDR3 runs from the conserved cysteine through the conserved F or W. Not every row has a clone size; where given, it reads once, few, many or a size class.

abundance	v_gene	CDR3aa
many	TRBV10-3	CAIALAEAGELFF
few	TRBV3-1	CASSLLPTSYEQYF
few	TRBV28	CASSLGGREARENEQFF
many	TRBV20-1	CSARAWGFNQPQHF
.	TRBV12-3/TRBV12-4	CASSLFGTGINTIYF
.	TRBV7-2	CASSLLPPGVGTYGYTF
few	TRBV5-6	CASSFVPGTGLNSGANVLTF
few	TRBV6-2/TRBV6-3	CASSTFQGPNYGYTF
many	TRBV5-1	CASSQGSYNEQFF
few	TRBV20-1	CSARAGTGGPYSNQPQHF
many	TRBV29-1	CSVTGGRKTYEQYF
medium-sized	TRBV20-1	CSARGVLARQGTETQYF
.	TRBV6-6	CASSYSRSDTEAFF
.	TRBV6-6	CASSYTGEESEQYF
few	TRBV2	CASGTTGYNEQFF
many	TRBV20-1	CSVRAGGRALNEQFF
.	TRBV6-5	CASTPNRGSYEQYF